This T cell receptor beta chain was recovered during a study of blood T cell repertoires in COVID-19. Study as a whole: Samples representing acute and convalescent COVID-19 were sourced from the United States, Italy and Spain. Sources were T cells, B-cell-depleted T cells, or PBMCs; the material itself was cDNA or gDNA.

In the original processing: Reference gene primer amplification in the assay estimated nucleated cell counts. The table came from immunoSEQ multiplex PCR; TCRdb's copy has only in-frame clones and leaves some out. The V and J calls and clone size were taken over from that table, and D and trimming were inferred from the DNA. Seen here are under 200,000 clones, over 80% observed once, and the top ten hold around 8.4%. With 0 bases clipped from V and 5 bases from J, the junction kept 2 bases outside the gene matches. From germline, CDR1 is ENHRY and CDR2 SYGVKD. This CDR3 spans 14 amino acids. The chain couples TRBV10-3 to TRBJ2-7, with TRBD1 matching 9 bases. This clonotype was obtained from a woman over 75 with COVID-19, enrolled during active disease. Sequencing used peripheral blood. CDR3 in DNA: TGTGCCATCAGTGAGTCAAGGACAGGGGACGAGCAGTACTTC. Translating gives CAISESRTGDEQYF.